This is a list of T cell receptor beta chains from one sample in a study of T cells in Graves' hyperthyroidism and ophthalmopathy. TCRdb independently ran MiXCR on the multiplex PCR reads; one entry per CDR3 protein. The table has 200,000 to 300,000 distinct CDR3 sequences, approximately 25% seen once. Material for sequencing was blood. Every receptor here comes from a woman aged 40 to 50 with Graves' ophthalmopathy. Each CDR3 is given with its conserved first and last residue. The order of the fields is V gene, clone size, D gene, J gene, CDR3 DNA, CDR3 protein. A D gene is named only where the DNA matches it firmly. Clone size is given for some rows only: seen once, a few or many times, or a class if the clone is expanded.

TRBV2	many	.	TRBJ1-2	TGTGCCAGCAGTCCCTCACCGGACGGATACTATGGCTACACCTTC	CASSPSPDGYYGYTF
TRBV20-1	many	.	TRBJ2-5	TGCAGTGCAAACGACAGGTTCCAAGAGACCCAGTACTTC	CSANDRFQETQYF
TRBV6-2/TRBV6-3	many	TRBD1	TRBJ1-5	TGTGCCAGCAGTGTGGACAGGAACAATCAGCCCCAGCATTTT	CASSVDRNNQPQHF
TRBV12-3/TRBV12-4	many	.	TRBJ2-5	TGTGCCGGCACCCACAGCGGGGAGACCCAGTACTTC	CAGTHSGETQYF
TRBV27	many	.	TRBJ1-1	TGTGCCAGCAGTTTATCGAGGATGAACACTGAAGCTTTCTTT	CASSLSRMNTEAFF
TRBV6-1	many	.	TRBJ2-7	TGTGCCAGCAGCTTCCGAGCCTACGAGCAGTACTTC	CASSFRAYEQYF
TRBV6-5	many	.	TRBJ1-2	TGTGCCAGCAGTTATCCGGGGGTCGAGCGGGACTATGGCTACACCTTC	CASSYPGVERDYGYTF
TRBV2	many	TRBD2	TRBJ2-7	TGTGCCAGCAGTGAAGTAGCGGGAGGCCCCGCCGAGCAGTACTTC	CASSEVAGGPAEQYF
TRBV6-1	many	TRBD1	TRBJ1-2	TGTGCCATCTACCAACAGGGGCGCGGCTACACCTTC	CAIYQQGRGYTF
TRBV28	many	.	TRBJ2-7	TGTGCCAGCAGTGCTCTGACAGAAGCGGGTTACGAGCAGTACTTC	CASSALTEAGYEQYF
TRBV30	many	.	TRBJ1-1	TGTGCCTGGATGGTTGACGGCACTGAAGCTTTCTTT	CAWMVDGTEAFF
TRBV20-1	.	TRBD1	TRBJ2-5	TGCAGTGCACCGGACAGGGTTACAGAGACCCAGTACTTC	CSAPDRVTETQYF
TRBV6-1	.	.	TRBJ2-7	TGTGCCAGCAGTGAAAAGCCCTCGGAAGTTTCCGAGCAGTACTTC	CASSEKPSEVSEQYF
TRBV10-3	many	TRBD1	TRBJ2-2	TGTGCCATCAGAGACCGGGACAGGGAGACCACCGGGGAGCTGTTTTTT	CAIRDRDRETTGELFF
TRBV7-2	many	TRBD2	TRBJ2-7	TGTGCCAGCAGCCTCGGACTAGCGGGATACGAGCAGTACTTC	CASSLGLAGYEQYF
TRBV6-5	many	.	TRBJ1-2	TGTGCCAGCAGTTCACCCGGGACGGCCCTTTATGGCTACACCTTC	CASSSPGTALYGYTF
TRBV20-1	.	TRBD1	TRBJ1-6	TGCAGTGTCCGACAGGGGGAGCGGTCACCCCTCCACTTT	CSVRQGERSPLHF
TRBV6-1	.	TRBD1	TRBJ2-7	TGTGCCAGCAATCCATACAGGGGGAACTCCTACGAGCAGTACTTC	CASNPYRGNSYEQYF
TRBV6-5	few	TRBD2	TRBJ2-7	TGTGCCAGCAGTTACGACCAATTAGCGGGAGGTTACGAGCAGTACTTC	CASSYDQLAGGYEQYF
TRBV18	many	.	TRBJ2-7	TGTGCCAGCTCACCACCTGGTAGGGCCTACGAGCAGTACTTC	CASSPPGRAYEQYF
TRBV30	many	TRBD1	TRBJ2-7	TGTGCCTGTCGGGACAGCTTCTACGAGCAGTACTTC	CACRDSFYEQYF
TRBV9	many	.	TRBJ2-2	TGTGCCAGCAGCGTAGTAGGAGACGCCGGGGAGCTGTTTTTT	CASSVVGDAGELFF
TRBV28	many	TRBD2	TRBJ2-2	TGTGCCAGCAGTTTGCCGGGACTAGCGACGAACACCGGGGAGCTGTTTTTT	CASSLPGLATNTGELFF
TRBV27	.	.	TRBJ1-2	TGTGCCAGCAGTTTAGAGAAAGGGGCAGTACAAGGCTACACCTTC	CASSLEKGAVQGYTF
TRBV20-1	many	.	TRBJ1-5	TGCAGTGCTTTTGCAGAGACTAGCAATCAGCCCCAGCATTTT	CSAFAETSNQPQHF
TRBV6-2/TRBV6-3	many	TRBD1	TRBJ2-7	TGTGCCAGCAGTTACAGGACAGGGGAATCCTACGAGCAGTACTTC	CASSYRTGESYEQYF
TRBV6-1	many	.	TRBJ2-7	TGTGCCAGCATCGGAAAAGGGGGCTACGAGCAGTACTTC	CASIGKGGYEQYF
TRBV6-1	.	TRBD2	TRBJ2-5	TGTGCCAGCAGAGAGGGAGGGCCAAGAGAGACCCAGTACTTC	CASREGGPRETQYF
TRBV6-2/TRBV6-3	many	.	TRBJ2-1	TGTGCCAGCCACTCTGAACTAGGCAACAATGAGCAGTTCTTC	CASHSELGNNEQFF
TRBV6-1	once	.	TRBJ2-5	TGTGCCAGCAGTGAAGGGGGGGATAGGGAGACCCAGTACTTC	CASSEGGDRETQYF
TRBV11-1	many	.	TRBJ2-2	TGTGCCAGCAGCTTGGTGGGTTACGGGGAGCTGTTTTTT	CASSLVGYGELFF